This TCR beta chain was found in a study of a mutant IDH1 vaccine in newly diagnosed glioma. Study in general: Prior therapy was radiotherapy, temozolomide, or both; most received both.

Study-level points and caveats: Vaccination induced immune responses in approximately 94% of patients.

The CDR3 runs 15 residues. Germline-derived CDR1 and CDR2 are SGHRS and YFSETQ. With 1 base removed from V and 5 bases from J, the gap between germline ends came to 15 bases. The time point here: baseline, week 1 (first vaccination visit). The treatment here: pre-vaccination baseline after standard-of-care therapy. With respect to this clone: The antigen remains undetermined.

The table came from immunoSEQ multiplex PCR; TCRdb's copy has only in-frame clones and leaves some out. Among 55,000 to 70,000 clones listed, 65% to 90% were seen once. The TCR originated in a man under 40 with glioma. The V and J genes are TRBV5-1 and TRBJ1-2, with D unresolved. Sequences were derived from PBMCs, sampled from a glioma patient treated with radiotherapy, temozolomide or both. The CDR3 nucleotides read TGCGCCAGCAGCTTGCGACAACCCGAGGAGTATGGCTACACCTTC. This gives the protein CASSLRQPEEYGYTF.